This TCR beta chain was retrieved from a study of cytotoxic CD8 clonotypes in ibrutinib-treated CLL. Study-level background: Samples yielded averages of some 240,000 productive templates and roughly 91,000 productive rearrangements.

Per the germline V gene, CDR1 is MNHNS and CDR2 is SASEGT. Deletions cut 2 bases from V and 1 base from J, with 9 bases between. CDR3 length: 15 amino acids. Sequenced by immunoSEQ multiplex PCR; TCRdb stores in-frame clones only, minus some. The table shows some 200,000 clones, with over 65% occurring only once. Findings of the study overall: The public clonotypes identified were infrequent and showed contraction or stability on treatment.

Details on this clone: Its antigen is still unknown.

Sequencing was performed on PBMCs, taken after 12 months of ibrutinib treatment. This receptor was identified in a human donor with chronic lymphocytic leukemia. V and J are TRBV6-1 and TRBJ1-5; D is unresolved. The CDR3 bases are TGTGCCAGCAGTGAACACTTTGGGAGCAATCAGCCCCAGCATTTT. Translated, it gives CASSEHFGSNQPQHF.